Listed below are T cell receptor beta chains from one sample, sequenced in a study of OX40 agonist ivuxolimab in advanced cancers. The protocol was immunoSEQ multiplex PCR, while the TCRdb copy is restricted to in-frame clones and leaves out a portion. The table lists about 58,000 clones, over 70% of them singletons. The sample was CD4+ or CD8+ T cells sorted from blood, taken in a trial of the OX40 agonist ivuxolimab. These receptors were collected from an adult with an advanced solid tumor such as melanoma, head and neck, liver or kidney cancer. Each CDR3 is given with its conserved first and last residue. D genes are given only for firm matches. A clone size is listed for some rows: how often the clone was seen (once, few, many), or a class if it is expanded.

- | TRBJ1-2 | TRBV5-4 | - | TGTGCCAGCAGCTTGACGGGGCGAAACTATGGCTACACCTTC | CASSLTGRNYGYTF
- | TRBJ1-1 | TRBV27 | - | TGTGCCAGCAGTTTAATGGAGGGGGGGAACACTGAAGCTTTCTTT | CASSLMEGGNTEAFF
- | TRBJ1-6 | TRBV19 | - | TGTGCCAGTAGTATGGAAGGGTATAATTCACCCCTCCACTTT | CASSMEGYNSPLHF
- | TRBJ2-4 | TRBV10-2 | - | TGCGCCAGCAGTGAGTCGGGCAGAAAAAACATTCAGTACTTC | CASSESGRKNIQYF
- | TRBJ2-1 | TRBV27 | - | TGTGCCAGCAGTCCCCCCCCCTACTACAATGAGCAGTTCTTC | CASSPPPYYNEQFF
- | TRBJ2-5 | TRBV5-4 | - | TGTGCCAGCAGCTTGTTTCGGGGGGCCACAGAGACCCAGTACTTC | CASSLFRGATETQYF
- | TRBJ2-7 | TRBV27 | - | TGTGCCAGCAATTTGTCAGTTAATTTCTACGAGCAGTACTTC | CASNLSVNFYEQYF
- | TRBJ1-1 | TRBV6-5 | - | TGTGCCAGCAGATGGACCACAGGGAACACTGAAGCTTTCTTT | CASRWTTGNTEAFF
TRBD2 | TRBJ2-1 | TRBV28 | - | TGTGCCACCCGGGGGACGCGGGAGTACAATGAGCAGTTCTTC | CATRGTREYNEQFF
TRBD2 | TRBJ2-7 | TRBV29-1 | - | TGCAGCGTTGCCGGCCTAGCGGGAGATCCCTACGAGCAGTACTTC | CSVAGLAGDPYEQYF
- | TRBJ1-2 | TRBV7-8 | once | TGTGCCAGCAGCGAACGGGACCTAAGTAACTATGGCTACACCTTC | CASSERDLSNYGYTF
- | TRBJ1-1 | TRBV19 | few | TGTGCCAGTAGTATTAACGGAGGGAACACTGAAGCTTTCTTT | CASSINGGNTEAFF
TRBD1 | TRBJ1-2 | TRBV30 | - | TGTGCCTGGCGACAGGGGGGCTATGGCTACACCTTC | CAWRQGGYGYTF
TRBD1 | TRBJ1-5 | TRBV18 | - | TGTGCCAGCACCCAGGGGGCCCGTCAGCCCCAGCATTTT | CASTQGARQPQHF
TRBD1 | TRBJ1-1 | TRBV6-1 | once | TGTGCCAGCAGTGCAGCTACAGGGGGTGACACTGAAGCTTTCTTT | CASSAATGGDTEAFF
TRBD2 | TRBJ2-5 | TRBV19 | - | TGTGCCAGTAGTCGAGGGGGCGGGAGGGCCCTCGGGGCTGGTGAGACCCAGTACTTC | CASSRGGGRALGAGETQYF
- | TRBJ1-5 | TRBV2 | - | TGTGCCAGCAGATTATCTGGACTGTTTAGCAATCAGCCCCAGCATTTT | CASRLSGLFSNQPQHF
- | TRBJ2-7 | TRBV28 | - | TGTGCCATCAACCGACTAGGGGCCTACGAGCAGTACTTC | CAINRLGAYEQYF
- | TRBJ1-1 | TRBV7-9 | once | TGTGCCAGCAGCTTAGACTCCACTGAAGCTTTCTTT | CASSLDSTEAFF
TRBD1 | TRBJ2-7 | TRBV6-6 | - | TGTGCCAGCAGTTACGCACAGGGGGCCTCCTACGAGCAGTACTTC | CASSYAQGASYEQYF